This T cell receptor (beta chain) was identified in a study of T cell responses to AZD1222 COVID-19 vaccine (dated by TCRdb to the early 2020s). Regarding the research as a whole: A total of approximately 250 trial participants underwent TCR sequencing, of whom 200 to 220 had received two doses of AZD1222 and some 26 had received two doses of the MenACWY control vaccine. Trial participants were enrolled into age subgroups of 18-55, 56-69 and 70-plus years, which contained 148, 28 and 57 TCR-sequenced participants, respectively. Broad study findings and their caveats: Conclusions about previously exposed vaccinees were limited because only a handful of AZD1222 recipients were SARS-CoV-2 seropositive at baseline. Because no day 14 peak-response samples were available, repertoires were characterized only after the peak T cell response. Participants were mostly white British and included more females than males, and it was suggested by the authors that clonal diversity may have been underestimated. The vaccine-associated CD4 TCRs covered the entire spike protein, and the dominant responses fell in regions 160-218 and 743-854. Epitopes outside the regions mutated in the B.1.351 and B.1.1.7 variants were reportedly recognized by nearly half of the unique spike-specific TCRs. The 56-69-year group was small, and its depth increase did not reach significance, likely because of low power. After two AZD1222 doses, spike-specific TCR breadth and depth were significantly higher than at day 0 and than in MenACWY recipients.

As regards this clone: Its antigen remains unidentified. Base quality data are lacking; no much larger clone is found one base away.

V is pared back by 8 bases and J by 3 bases, with 13 bases lying between the germline termini. In the germline V gene, CDR1 corresponds to SQVTM and CDR2 to ANQGSEA. The CDR3 measures 12 amino acids from cysteine to phenylalanine. Here the CDR3 DNA is all that survives: 36 bases in frame from base 1. The sample's time point, from its label and the paper: about 28 days (+/-7) after the second vaccine dose. AZD1222 recipients given second doses at about 4 weeks or at about 12 weeks were pooled, since spike-specific TCR depth and breadth were not found to differ between the two schedules. Vaccinee samples came from UK trials COV001 and COV002, including a single-blind randomized controlled phase 2/3 trial of AZD1222 (ChAdOx1 nCoV-19) in healthy adults. For TCRbeta chain sequencing, PBMC samples from trial participants were taken at day 0 and at day 28 after the second dose. The CDR3 regions of human TCRbeta chains were subjected to immunosequencing. In the authors' own workflow: Repertoire TCRs were matched against a reference library of SARS-CoV-2-specific TCRs generated with the MIRA antigen-specificity platform. Breadth meant the fraction of unique TCRs that were SARS-CoV-2-associated, whereas depth meant the fraction of total T cells that were SARS-CoV-2-associated. Using the MIRA data, each spike-specific TCR was assigned both to the spike region to which the TCR was reactive and to a CD4 or CD8 class. Log10-transformed breadth and depth values were compared by one-way ANOVA with Sidak's multiple comparisons tests. The table comes from immuneACCESS by way of TCRdb, which keeps in-frame sequences with V and J called. Part of the clones is missing from these tables; in studies checked, under half for an unresolved V gene and the rest for unknown reasons. V, J and clone size derive from that table, while D and trimming were established from the DNA sequence. Present in this sample are around 99,000 clones, under 95% of which were seen just once. The top ten clonotypes cover about 6.6% of the sample.

This receptor was taken from an adult who received the AZD1222 COVID-19 vaccine. This chain is built from TRBV29-1 and TRBJ2-5; the D gene could be either TRBD1 or TRBD2, each agreeing at 5 bases. Sample: peripheral blood, taken 28 days after the second AZD1222 dose. The CDR3 reads CSFSGREETQYF. Read as DNA, the sequence is TGCAGCTTTTCGGGGCGGGAAGAGACCCAGTACTTC.